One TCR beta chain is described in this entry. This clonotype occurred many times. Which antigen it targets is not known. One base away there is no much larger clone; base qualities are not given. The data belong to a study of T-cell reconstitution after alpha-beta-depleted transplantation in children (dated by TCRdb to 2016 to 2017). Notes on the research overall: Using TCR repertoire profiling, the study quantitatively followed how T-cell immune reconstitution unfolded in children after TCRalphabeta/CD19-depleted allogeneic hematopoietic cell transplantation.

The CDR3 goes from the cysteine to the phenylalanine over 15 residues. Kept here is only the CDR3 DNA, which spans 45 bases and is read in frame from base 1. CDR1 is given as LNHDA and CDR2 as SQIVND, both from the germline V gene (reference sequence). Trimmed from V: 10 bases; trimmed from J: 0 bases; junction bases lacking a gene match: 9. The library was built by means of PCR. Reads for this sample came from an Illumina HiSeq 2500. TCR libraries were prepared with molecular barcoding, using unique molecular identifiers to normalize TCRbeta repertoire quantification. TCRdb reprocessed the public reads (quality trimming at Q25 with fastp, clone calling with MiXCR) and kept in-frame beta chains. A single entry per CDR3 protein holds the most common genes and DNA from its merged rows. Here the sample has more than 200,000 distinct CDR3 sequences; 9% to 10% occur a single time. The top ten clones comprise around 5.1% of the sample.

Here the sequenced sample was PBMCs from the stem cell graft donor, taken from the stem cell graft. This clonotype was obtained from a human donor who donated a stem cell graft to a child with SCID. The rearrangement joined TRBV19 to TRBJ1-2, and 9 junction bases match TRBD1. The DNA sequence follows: TGTGCCACCTCGCCTAGACAGGGGGCTAACTATGGCTACACCTTC. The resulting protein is CATSPRQGANYGYTF.